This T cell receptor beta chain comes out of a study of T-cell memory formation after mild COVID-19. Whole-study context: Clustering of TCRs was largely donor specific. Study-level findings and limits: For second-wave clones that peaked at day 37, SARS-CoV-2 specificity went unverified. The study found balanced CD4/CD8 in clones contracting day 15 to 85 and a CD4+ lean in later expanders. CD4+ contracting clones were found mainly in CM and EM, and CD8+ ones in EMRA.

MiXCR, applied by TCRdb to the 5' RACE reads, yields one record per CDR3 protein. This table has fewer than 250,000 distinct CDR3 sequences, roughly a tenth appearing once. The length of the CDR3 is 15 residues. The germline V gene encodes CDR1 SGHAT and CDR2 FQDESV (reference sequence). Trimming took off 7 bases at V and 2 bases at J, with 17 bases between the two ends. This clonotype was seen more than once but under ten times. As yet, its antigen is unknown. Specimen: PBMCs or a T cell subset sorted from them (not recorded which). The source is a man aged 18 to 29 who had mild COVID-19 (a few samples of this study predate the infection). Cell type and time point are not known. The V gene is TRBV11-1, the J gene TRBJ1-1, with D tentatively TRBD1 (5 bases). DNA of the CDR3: TGTGCCAGCACCCTAGGGGTATCTCTTAACACTGAAGCTTTCTTT. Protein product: CASTLGVSLNTEAFF.